This passage covers 27 T cell receptor beta chains from one sample sequenced in a study of blood T cell repertoires in COVID-19. The repertoire was sequenced with immunoSEQ multiplex PCR; TCRdb's copy has only in-frame clones and lacks some. This sample yields around 140,000 clones, of which about four fifths are seen a single time; 1.5% to 2% belongs to the top ten. The source material was peripheral blood. The receptors shown here come from a human donor in a cohort sampled during active COVID-19.

In this sample, this clone turned up a few times. This chain connects TRBV30 to TRBJ2-1; 11 positions agree with TRBD2. With V trimmed by 5 bases and J by 1 base, 10 bases remained unmatched. Germline assignment: CDR1 GTSNPN and CDR2 SVGIG (reference sequence). The CDR3 length is 17 residues. The CDR3 protein is CAWGTSGSPASYNEQFF. The CDR3 region has the DNA TGTGCCTGGGGTACTAGCGGGAGTCCCGCTTCCTACAATGAGCAGTTCTTC.

The CDR3 loop is CASSPSTSATDTQYF. For the CDR3, the DNA is TGTGCCAGCTCACCATCGACTAGCGCTACAGATACGCAGTATTTT. This rearrangement joins TRBV18 to TRBJ2-3; the match to TRBD2 covers 8 bases. J gave up 3 bases and V 2 bases, and 4 bases lay outside the gene matches. The CDR3 runs 15 residues. Germline lookup yields CDR1 KGHSH and CDR2 LQKENI.

The chain couples TRBV19 to TRBJ2-4; D gene ambiguous. Looked up from germline, CDR1 is LNHDA and CDR2 is SQIVND (reference sequence). The CDR3 consists of 17 residues. V was trimmed by 5 bases and J by 1 base, leaving 18 bases between them. The CDR3 coding sequence is TGTGCCAGTAGTCCTGAGGTTCTCACCGGGGCCAAAAACATTCAGTACTTC. It yields the protein CASSPEVLTGAKNIQYF.

The rearrangement links TRBV30 to TRBJ1-6; 9 bases line up with TRBD1. Germline assignment: CDR1 GTSNPN and CDR2 SVGIG (reference sequence). The CDR3 is 13 residues long. V lost 5 bases and J lost 7; bases outside the gene matches: 3. The CDR3 region is CAWSGQGNSPLHF. The CDR3 nucleotides read TGTGCCTGGTCGGGACAGGGAAATTCACCCCTCCACTTT.

In DNA, the CDR3 is TGCGCCAGCAGGCCCAGGGGAGTAGAGACCCAGTACTTC. This translates into CASRPRGVETQYF. The chain uses TRBV5-1 and TRBJ2-5; a weak D match, TRBD1 (6 bases). The CDR3 is 13 amino acids. The ends were cut back, 5 bases at V and 4 bases at J, with 12 bases in the middle. Germline V CDR1 and CDR2: SGHRS, YFSETQ.

The sample holds one count of this clone. V is TRBV6-5 and J is TRBJ2-3; D might be TRBD2 (6 bases). Germline loops: CDR1 MNHEY, CDR2 SVGAGI. With 7 bases removed from V and 3 bases from J, the gap between germline ends came to 14 bases. There are 14 residues in the CDR3. The CDR3, as DNA: TGTGCCAGCATGCGGGGCGCTCCGACAGATACGCAGTATTTT. Amino acids: CASMRGAPTDTQYF.

The chain joins TRBV25-1 to TRBJ2-7, with D tentatively TRBD1 (6 bases). Germline V gene lookup returns CDR1 MGHDK and CDR2 SYGVNS. This CDR3 spans 14 amino acids. V gave up 3 bases and J gave up 4 bases, with 13 bases separating them. CDR3 in DNA: TGTGCCAGCAGTGACTGGGGGCGAGATTACGAGCAGTACTTC. As protein: CASSDWGRDYEQYF.

This chain links TRBV7-3 with TRBJ2-3; the match to TRBD1 covers 10 bases. Germline values: CDR1 SGHTA, CDR2 FQGTGA. V was pared by 5 bases and J by 4 bases, with 9 bases of the junction left unmatched. This CDR3 is 16 amino acids long. CDR3 residues: CASSRRVTGGADTQYF. In nucleotides, the CDR3 is TGTGCCAGCAGCCGCAGGGTGACAGGGGGCGCAGATACGCAGTATTTT.

This rearrangement joins TRBV6-5 to TRBJ2-1; D is unclear. CDR1 MNHEY and CDR2 SVGAGI come from the germline V gene. This CDR3 spans 11 amino acids. V gave up 4 bases and J gave up 10 bases, with 8 bases separating them. The DNA of the CDR3 is TGTGCCAGCAGTTCGTTTTCGGAGCAGTTCTTC. Its protein is CASSSFSEQFF.

CDR3 sequence (DNA): TGTGCCAGCAGTTCCCCTAGCGGGAGAGCGTTATCCTACGAGCAGTACTTC. It encodes CASSSPSGRALSYEQYF. V is TRBV28 and J is TRBJ2-7; 10 bases agree with TRBD2. Germline CDR1 is MDHEN and CDR2 is SYDVKM. The trim removed 4 bases at V and 1 base at J, leaving 10 bases unmatched. CDR3 size: 17 residues. Full variable domain (outside the CDR3, taken from reference TRBV28 and TRBJ2-7): DVKVTQSSRYLVKRTGEKVFLECVQDMDHENMFWYRQDPGLGLRLIYFSYDVKMKEKGDIPEGYSVSREKKERFSLILESASTNQTSMYLCASSSPSGRALSYEQYFGPGTRLTVT.

The chain combines TRBV7-8 with TRBJ1-1, with D maybe TRBD1 (5 bases). Germline lookup yields CDR1 SGHVS and CDR2 FQNEAQ. Trimming removed 0 bases at V and 5 bases at J, with 10 bases between. The length of the CDR3 is 14 residues. The CDR3 here is CASSLASRETEAFF. CDR3 coding DNA: TGTGCCAGCAGCTTAGCGTCCAGGGAAACTGAAGCTTTCTTT. Full variable domain (remainder filled in from reference TRBV7-8 and TRBJ1-1): GAGVSQSPRYKVAKRGQDVALRCDPISGHVSLFWYQQALGQGPEFLTYFQNEAQLDKSGLPSDRFFAERPEGSVSTLKIQRTQQEDSAVYLCASSLASRETEAFFGQGTRLTVV.

This sequence joins TRBV15 and TRBJ1-1, with TRBD1 matching over 7 bases. The length of the CDR3 is 14 residues. Germline CDR1 LNHNV, CDR2 YYDKDF (reference sequence). V lost 0 bases and J lost 4; bases outside the gene matches: 2. CDR3 protein: CATSRDAGGTEAFF. In nucleotides, the CDR3 is TGTGCCACCAGCAGAGATGCAGGGGGCACTGAAGCTTTCTTT.

The chain employs TRBV5-1 and TRBJ2-1; a possible D gene is TRBD2 (5 bases). Per germline, CDR1 SGHRS and CDR2 YFSETQ. V dropped 1 base and J dropped 5 bases, with 22 bases sitting between them. This CDR3 region has 18 residues. The CDR3, as DNA: TGCGCCAGCAGCTTGAGGGTGCGGGTCAGGAAGGGCGACAATGAGCAGTTCTTC. This gives the protein CASSLRVRVRKGDNEQFF.

This chain links TRBV18 with TRBJ2-1; 7 nucleotides agree with TRBD2. The CDR3 spans 18 residues. V lost 1 base, J lost 2 bases, and 11 bases stayed unmatched. Germline V lookup: CDR1 KGHSH, CDR2 LQKENI. Here the CDR3 reads CASSPLGRPQGAYNEQFF. In nucleotides, the CDR3 is TGTGCCAGCTCACCACTCGGGAGGCCCCAGGGCGCCTACAATGAGCAGTTCTTC.

This clone occurred a few times. The gene calls are TRBV5-4 and TRBJ1-4; D is unclear. V shed 0 bases and J shed 6 bases, with 9 bases lying between them. The CDR3 has 14 residues. CDR1 is SGHNT, CDR2 YYREEE, per germline (reference sequence). CDR3 loop: CASSLEMRDEKLFF. The CDR3 DNA sequence: TGTGCCAGCAGCTTGGAAATGAGAGATGAAAAACTGTTTTTT.

The chain recombines TRBV19 with TRBJ2-2; 7 bases fit TRBD2. In germline, CDR1 is LNHDA, CDR2 SQIVND (reference sequence). CDR3 size: 15 residues. V was clipped by 5 bases and J by 1 base; unmatched bases: 4. CDR3: CASSYASGNTGELFF. The CDR3 nucleotides are TGTGCCAGTAGTTATGCTAGCGGGAACACCGGGGAGCTGTTTTTT.

V gene TRBV9 combines with J gene TRBJ2-2, with 15 bases aligning to TRBD2. Per the germline V gene, CDR1 is SGDLS and CDR2 is YYNGEE. The CDR3 has 16 amino acids. V trimming: 3 bases; J trimming: 7 bases; junction bases outside the gene matches: 4. CDR3 nucleotide sequence: TGTGCCAGCAGCGCCGGACTAGCGGGAGGGATCGGGGAGCTGTTTTTT. It codes for CASSAGLAGGIGELFF.

This chain links TRBV4-1 with TRBJ2-2; D unclear. The CDR3 runs 16 residues. Germline-derived CDR1 and CDR2 are MGHRA and YSYEKL. V lost 4 bases and J lost 2, with 14 bases in between. CDR3 residues: CASSRTTVVNTGELFF. The CDR3 region has the DNA TGCGCCAGCAGCCGCACTACGGTGGTTAACACCGGGGAGCTGTTTTTT.

The chain uses TRBV28 and TRBJ1-5, with D uncertain. Germline CDR1 is MDHEN and CDR2 is SYDVKM. This CDR3 has 17 residues. V was pared by 3 bases and J by 0 bases, with 15 bases between. This CDR3 is CASSFSLAEASNQPQHF. As DNA, the CDR3 is TGTGCCAGCAGTTTTTCCCTAGCCGAAGCTAGCAATCAGCCCCAGCATTTT. The whole variable domain, filled in from reference TRBV28 and TRBJ1-5, reads DVKVTQSSRYLVKRTGEKVFLECVQDMDHENMFWYRQDPGLGLRLIYFSYDVKMKEKGDIPEGYSVSREKKERFSLILESASTNQTSMYLCASSFSLAEASNQPQHFGDGTRLSIL.

The chain couples TRBV28 to TRBJ1-2; D call uncertain. The V end lost 6 bases, the J end lost 4 bases, and 18 bases lay between the germline ends. The length of the CDR3 is 15 residues. Germline V CDR1 and CDR2: MDHEN, SYDVKM. The DNA for the CDR3 is TGTGCCAGCAGGCCAGCTCAAGCGGGGTCCTATGGCTACACCTTC. This gives the protein CASRPAQAGSYGYTF.

A single count supports this clone. The V call is TRBV27, the J call TRBJ1-4; no definite D call. The CDR3 has 14 residues. Germline V gives CDR1 MNHEY, CDR2 SMNVEV (reference sequence). The ends were cut back, 2 bases at V and 4 bases at J, with 8 bases in the middle. The CDR3 is CASSLARFNEKLFF. The CDR3 DNA is TGTGCCAGCAGTTTAGCGAGGTTTAATGAAAAACTGTTTTTT. Filled out from reference TRBV27 and TRBJ1-4, the complete variable domain reads EAQVTQNPRYLITVTGKKLTVTCSQNMNHEYMSWYRQDPGLGLRQIYYSMNVEVTDKGDVPEGYKVSRKEKRNFPLILESPSPNQTSLYFCASSLARFNEKLFFGSGTQLSVL.

The chain employs TRBV5-4 and TRBJ2-5; the D gene is possibly TRBD2 (6 bases). The germline V gene has CDR1 SGHNT and CDR2 YYREEE (reference sequence). The germline V and J ends were trimmed by 4 bases and 5 bases, with 6 bases remaining between them. The length of the CDR3 is 11 residues. The CDR3 here is CASSAGETQYF. The CDR3 nucleotides read TGTGCCAGCAGCGCGGGGGAGACCCAGTACTTC. The full variable domain, its missing parts supplied by reference TRBV5-4 and TRBJ2-5, is ETGVTQSPTHLIKTRGQQVTLRCSSQSGHNTVSWYQQALGQGPQFIFQYYREEENGRGNFPPRFSGLQFPNYSSELNVNALELDDSALYLCASSAGETQYFGPGTRLLVL.

The chain uses TRBV4-1 and TRBJ2-3; TRBD2 matches at 9 bases. The CDR3 contains 18 residues. The ends lost 1 base at V and 2 bases at J; junction bases unmatched: 10. Germline CDR1 MGHRA, CDR2 YSYEKL. This CDR3 reads CASSQGLAGAGFTDTQYF. The CDR3 DNA sequence: TGCGCCAGCAGCCAAGGGTTAGCGGGAGCGGGGTTCACAGATACGCAGTATTTT.

The genes are TRBV6-6 and TRBJ1-5; 7 nucleotides agree with TRBD1. This CDR3 is 15 amino acids long. Germline loops: CDR1 MNHNY, CDR2 SVGAGI (reference sequence). The trim removed 7 bases at V and 2 bases at J, leaving 8 bases unmatched. CDR3 sequence (DNA): TGTGCCAGCATTATCGACGGGACAGGCAATCAGCCCCAGCATTTT. Its protein is CASIIDGTGNQPQHF.

The chain uses TRBV14 and TRBJ2-6; D gene ambiguous. Germline lookup yields CDR1 SGHDN and CDR2 FVKESK. The CDR3 loop spans 13 amino acids. With 8 bases removed from V and 0 bases from J, the gap between germline ends came to 5 bases. CDR3 nucleotides: TGTGCCAGCCGAGCCTCTGGGGCCAACGTCCTGACTTTC. It yields the protein CASRASGANVLTF.

The CDR3 sequence is CASSLGGTGGETQYF. The CDR3 region has the DNA TGTGCCAGCAGCTTAGGTGGGACGGGAGGAGAGACCCAGTACTTC. V is TRBV7-2 and J is TRBJ2-5, with 7 bases identical to TRBD2. Trimming cost V 1 base and J 4 bases; bases outside gene matches: 6. Germline V gene data show CDR1 as SGHTA and CDR2 as FQGNSA. This CDR3 region has 15 residues. The whole variable domain, remainder taken from reference TRBV7-2 and TRBJ2-5, is GAGVSQSPSNKVTEKGKDVELRCDPISGHTALYWYRQSLGQGLEFLIYFQGNSAPDKSGLPSDRFSAERTGGSVSTLTIQRTQQEDSAVYLCASSLGGTGGETQYFGPGTRLLVL.

The chain links TRBV30 to TRBJ1-4; D is possibly TRBD1 (6 bases). V was cut by 0 bases and J by 6 bases, with 14 bases left in between. The germline CDR1 and CDR2 sequences are GTSNPN and SVGIG (reference sequence). The CDR3 is 15 residues long. The CDR3 is CAWSVPTGLYEKLFF. CDR3 DNA: TGTGCCTGGAGTGTACCTACAGGGCTTTATGAAAAACTGTTTTTT.